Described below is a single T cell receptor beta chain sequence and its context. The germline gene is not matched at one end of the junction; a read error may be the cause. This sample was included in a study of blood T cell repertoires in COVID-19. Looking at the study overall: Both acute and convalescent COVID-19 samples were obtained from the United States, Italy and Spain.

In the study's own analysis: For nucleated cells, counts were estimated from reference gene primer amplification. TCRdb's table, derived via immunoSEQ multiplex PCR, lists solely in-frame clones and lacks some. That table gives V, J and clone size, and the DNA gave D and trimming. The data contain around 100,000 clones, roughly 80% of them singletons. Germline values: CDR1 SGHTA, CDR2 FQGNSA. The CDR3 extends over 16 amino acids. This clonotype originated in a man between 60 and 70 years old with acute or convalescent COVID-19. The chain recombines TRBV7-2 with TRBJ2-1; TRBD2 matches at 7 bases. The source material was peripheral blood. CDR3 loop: CASTLVSGTSYNEQFF. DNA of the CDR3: TGTGCCAGCACCTTAGTCAGCGGGACCTCCTACAATGAGCAGTTCTTC.